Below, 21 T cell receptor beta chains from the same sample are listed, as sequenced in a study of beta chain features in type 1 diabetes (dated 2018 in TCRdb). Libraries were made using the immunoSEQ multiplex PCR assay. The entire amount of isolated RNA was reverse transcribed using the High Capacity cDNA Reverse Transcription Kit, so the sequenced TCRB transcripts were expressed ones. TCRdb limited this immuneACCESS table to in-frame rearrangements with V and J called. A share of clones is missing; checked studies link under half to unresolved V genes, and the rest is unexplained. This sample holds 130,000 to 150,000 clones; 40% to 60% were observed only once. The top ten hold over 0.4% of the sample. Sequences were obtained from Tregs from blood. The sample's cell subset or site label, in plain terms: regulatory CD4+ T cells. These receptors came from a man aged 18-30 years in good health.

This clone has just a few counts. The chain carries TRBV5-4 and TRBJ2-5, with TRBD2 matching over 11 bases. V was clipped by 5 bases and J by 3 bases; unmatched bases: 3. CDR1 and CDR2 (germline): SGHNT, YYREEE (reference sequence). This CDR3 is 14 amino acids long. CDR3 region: CASRRGLAEETQYF. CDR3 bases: TGTGCCAGCAGAAGGGGACTAGCGGAAGAGACCCAGTACTTC.

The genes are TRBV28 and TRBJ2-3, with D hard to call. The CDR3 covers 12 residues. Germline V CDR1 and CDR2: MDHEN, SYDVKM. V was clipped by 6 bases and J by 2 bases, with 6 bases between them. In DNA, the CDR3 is TGTGCCAGCAGCGGGTACACAGATACGCAGTATTTT. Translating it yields CASSGYTDTQYF.

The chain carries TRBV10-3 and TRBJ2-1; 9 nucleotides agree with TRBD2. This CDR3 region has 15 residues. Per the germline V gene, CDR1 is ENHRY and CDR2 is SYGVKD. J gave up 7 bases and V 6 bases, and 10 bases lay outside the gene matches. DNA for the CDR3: TGTGCCATCAGCGCGCGTAGCGGGGGACAAAATGAGCAGTTCTTC. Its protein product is CAISARSGGQNEQFF.

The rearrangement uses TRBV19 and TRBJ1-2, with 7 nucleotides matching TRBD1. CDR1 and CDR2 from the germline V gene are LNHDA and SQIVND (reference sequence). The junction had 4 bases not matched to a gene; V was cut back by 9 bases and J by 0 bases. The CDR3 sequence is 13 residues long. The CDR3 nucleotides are TGTGCCAGCCGGACAGGAGCTAACTATGGCTACACCTTC. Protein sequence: CASRTGANYGYTF.

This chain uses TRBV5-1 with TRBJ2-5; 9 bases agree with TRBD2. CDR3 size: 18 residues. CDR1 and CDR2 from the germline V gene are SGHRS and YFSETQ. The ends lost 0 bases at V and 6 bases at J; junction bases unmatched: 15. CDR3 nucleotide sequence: TGCGCCAGCAGCTTGGATACTGTTGCGGGAGGGCCATCGCAGACCCAGTACTTC. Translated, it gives CASSLDTVAGGPSQTQYF.

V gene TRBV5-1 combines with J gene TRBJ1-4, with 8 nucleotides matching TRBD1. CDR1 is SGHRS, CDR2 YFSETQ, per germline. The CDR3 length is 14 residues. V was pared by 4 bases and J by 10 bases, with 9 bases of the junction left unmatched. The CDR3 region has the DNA TGCGCCAGCAGCGACGGGACAGGTATTCGAAAACTGTTTTTT. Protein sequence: CASSDGTGIRKLFF.

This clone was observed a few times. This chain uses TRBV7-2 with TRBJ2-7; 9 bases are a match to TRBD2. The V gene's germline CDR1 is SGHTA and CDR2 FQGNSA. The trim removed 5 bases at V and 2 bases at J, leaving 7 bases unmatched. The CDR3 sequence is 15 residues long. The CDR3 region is CASSRGGGFTYEQYF. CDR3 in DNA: TGTGCCAGCAGCCGCGGGGGGGGCTTCACCTACGAGCAGTACTTC.

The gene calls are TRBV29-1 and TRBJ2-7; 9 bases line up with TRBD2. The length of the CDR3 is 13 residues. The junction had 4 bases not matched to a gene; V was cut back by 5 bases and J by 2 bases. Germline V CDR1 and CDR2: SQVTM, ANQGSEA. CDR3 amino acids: CSVNLAGPYEQYF. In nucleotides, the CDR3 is TGCAGCGTTAACCTAGCGGGACCCTACGAGCAGTACTTC.

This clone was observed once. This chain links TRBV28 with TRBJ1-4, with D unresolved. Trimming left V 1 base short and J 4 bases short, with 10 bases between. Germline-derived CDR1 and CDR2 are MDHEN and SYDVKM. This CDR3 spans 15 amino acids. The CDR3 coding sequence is TGTGCCAGCAGTTTATTTGGCAGGTATAATGAAAAACTGTTTTTT. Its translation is CASSLFGRYNEKLFF.

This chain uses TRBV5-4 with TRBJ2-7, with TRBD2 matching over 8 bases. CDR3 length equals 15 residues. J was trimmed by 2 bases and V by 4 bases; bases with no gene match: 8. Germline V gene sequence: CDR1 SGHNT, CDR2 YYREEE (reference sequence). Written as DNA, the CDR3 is TGTGCCAGCAGCCTAGGCGGAGCGGGGGCCTACGAGCAGTACTTC. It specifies CASSLGGAGAYEQYF.

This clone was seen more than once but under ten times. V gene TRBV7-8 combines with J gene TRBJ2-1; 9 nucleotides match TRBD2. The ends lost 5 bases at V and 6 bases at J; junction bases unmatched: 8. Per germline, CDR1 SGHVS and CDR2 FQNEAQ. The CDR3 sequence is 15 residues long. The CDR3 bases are TGTGCCAGCAGCGATCAGGGACTAGCAAGCAATGAGCAGTTCTTC. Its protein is CASSDQGLASNEQFF.

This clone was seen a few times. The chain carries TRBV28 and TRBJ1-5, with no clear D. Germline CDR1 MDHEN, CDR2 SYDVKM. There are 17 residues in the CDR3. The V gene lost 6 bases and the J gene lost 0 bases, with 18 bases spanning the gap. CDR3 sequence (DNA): TGTGCCAGCAGCTTACGCGGGCACTCATATAGCAATCAGCCCCAGCATTTT. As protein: CASSLRGHSYSNQPQHF.

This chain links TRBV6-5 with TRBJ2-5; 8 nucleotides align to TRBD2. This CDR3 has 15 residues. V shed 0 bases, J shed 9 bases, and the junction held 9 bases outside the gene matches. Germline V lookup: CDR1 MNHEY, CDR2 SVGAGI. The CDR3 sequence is CASSYSRTSPSPQYF. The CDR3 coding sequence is TGTGCCAGCAGTTACTCCCGGACTAGCCCCTCGCCCCAGTACTTC.

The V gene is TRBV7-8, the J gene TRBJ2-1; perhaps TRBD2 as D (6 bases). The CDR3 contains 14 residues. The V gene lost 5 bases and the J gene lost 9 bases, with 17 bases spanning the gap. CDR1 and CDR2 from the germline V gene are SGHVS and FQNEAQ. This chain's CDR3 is CASSTATGEPEQFF. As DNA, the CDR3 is TGTGCCAGCAGCACAGCAACGGGGGAGCCTGAGCAGTTCTTC.

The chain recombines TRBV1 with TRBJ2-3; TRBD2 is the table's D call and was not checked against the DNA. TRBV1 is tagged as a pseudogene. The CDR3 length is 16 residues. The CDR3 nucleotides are TGCACCAGCAGCCCTCAACTAGCGGGAGGCGCAGATACGCAGTATTTT. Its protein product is CTSSPQLAGGADTQYF.

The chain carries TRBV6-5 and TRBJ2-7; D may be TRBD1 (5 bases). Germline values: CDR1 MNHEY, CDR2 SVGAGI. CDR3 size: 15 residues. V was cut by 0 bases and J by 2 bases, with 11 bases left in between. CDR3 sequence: CASSYSGSGTYEQYF. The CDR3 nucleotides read TGTGCCAGCAGTTACTCGGGGTCAGGGACCTACGAGCAGTACTTC.

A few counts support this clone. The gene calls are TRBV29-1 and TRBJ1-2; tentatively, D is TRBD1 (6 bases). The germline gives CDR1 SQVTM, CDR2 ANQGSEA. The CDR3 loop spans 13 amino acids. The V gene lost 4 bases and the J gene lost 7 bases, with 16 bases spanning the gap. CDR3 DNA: TGCAGCGTTGGGGGAGGGGGGGTAGGTGGCTACACCTTC. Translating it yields CSVGGGGVGGYTF.

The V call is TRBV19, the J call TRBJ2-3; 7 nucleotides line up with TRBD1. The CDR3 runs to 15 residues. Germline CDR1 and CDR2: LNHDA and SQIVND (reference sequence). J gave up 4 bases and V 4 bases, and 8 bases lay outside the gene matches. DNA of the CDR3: TGTGCCAGTAGTAATGGTCAGGGGGTAGCAGATACGCAGTATTTT. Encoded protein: CASSNGQGVADTQYF.

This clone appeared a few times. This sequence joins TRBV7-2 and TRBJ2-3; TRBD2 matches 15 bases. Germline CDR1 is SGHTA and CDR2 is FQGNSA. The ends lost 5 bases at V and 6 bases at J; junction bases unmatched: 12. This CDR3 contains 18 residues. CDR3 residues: CASSLVGLAGGKGDTQYF. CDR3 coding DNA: TGTGCCAGCAGCCTGGTGGGACTAGCGGGGGGAAAGGGGGATACGCAGTATTTT.

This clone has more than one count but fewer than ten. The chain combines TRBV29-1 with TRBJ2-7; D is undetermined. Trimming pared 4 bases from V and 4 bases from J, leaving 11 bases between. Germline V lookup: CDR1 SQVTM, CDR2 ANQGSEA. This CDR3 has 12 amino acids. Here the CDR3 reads CSVVVAEYEQYF. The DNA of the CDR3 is TGCAGCGTTGTAGTGGCGGAGTACGAGCAGTACTTC.

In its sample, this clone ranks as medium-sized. In DNA, the CDR3 is TGTGCCAGCAGTCGGACTGGGAGCGAGCAGTACTTC. This encodes CASSRTGSEQYF. The chain is built from TRBV28 and TRBJ2-7, with a possible D match to TRBD2 (5 bases). The CDR3 is 12 residues long. With 5 bases removed from V and 6 bases from J, the gap between germline ends came to 11 bases. Germline V gene data show CDR1 as MDHEN and CDR2 as SYDVKM.